The 10 T cell receptor beta chains reported below all come from one sample, sequenced in a study of T-cell memory formation after mild COVID-19 listed by TCRdb under 2021. The library was obtained by 5' RACE. The sequencing machine was an Illumina NovaSeq 6000. TCRdb applied fastp at Q25 and MiXCR to the public reads, then kept only in-frame beta chains. Each entry is one CDR3 protein sequence, shown with its most common DNA and genes. The sample table contains hundreds of thousands of distinct CDR3 sequences; only one count was recorded for around 19% of them. The ten largest clones take up under 25% of the sample. Sequencing input: PBMCs or a T cell subset sorted from them (not recorded which). These receptors came from a man between 18 and 35 years old who had mild COVID-19 (a few samples of this study predate the infection). The sample titles of this study are shuffled in the database, so cell type and time point are left out; the donor was told from shared clones.

This chain links TRBV4-2 with TRBJ1-1, with D tentatively TRBD1 (5 bases). Trimming pared 6 bases from V and 4 bases from J, leaving 12 bases between. CDR1 is LGHNA, CDR2 YNFKEQ, per germline. The CDR3 is made up of 13 amino acids. The CDR3 DNA sequence: TGTGCCAGCAGGCCAGCCGGGGGCACTGAAGCTTTCTTT. The encoded protein is CASRPAGGTEAFF.

The chain employs TRBV7-9 and TRBJ2-7; 10 bases match TRBD2. The junction had 8 bases not matched to a gene; V was cut back by 5 bases and J by 1 base. Germline CDR1 is SEHNR and CDR2 is FQNEAQ (reference sequence). This CDR3 is built from 16 residues. The CDR3 DNA reads TGTGCCAGCAGCCCTCGGGGTAGCGGGGGGTCCTACGAGCAGTACTTC. Translating gives CASSPRGSGGSYEQYF.

The V and J genes are TRBV4-2 and TRBJ2-3; TRBD1 aligns across 9 bases. This CDR3 spans 17 amino acids. CDR1 and CDR2 (germline): LGHNA, YNFKEQ. Losses at the gene ends were 5 bases for V and 4 bases for J; bases not matched to a gene: 13. The CDR3 DNA follows: TGTGCCAGCAGCTCTCCCGGGACAGGGTGGCGTTCAGATACGCAGTATTTT. It codes for CASSSPGTGWRSDTQYF.

This clonotype was seen more than once but under ten times. The gene calls are TRBV5-1 and TRBJ1-4; a weak D match, TRBD1 (5 bases). The CDR3 sequence is 14 residues long. The V and J ends lost 2 bases and 5 bases respectively, with 10 bases between them. Germline V gene sequence: CDR1 SGHRS, CDR2 YFSETQ. The CDR3 DNA is TGCGCCAGCAGCTTTCAGGGCCAGAATGAAAAACTGTTTTTT. It encodes CASSFQGQNEKLFF. Full variable domain (remainder filled in from reference TRBV5-1 and TRBJ1-4): KAGVTQTPRYLIKTRGQQVTLSCSPISGHRSVSWYQQTPGQGLQFLFEYFSETQRNKGNFPGRFSGRQFSNSRSEMNVSTLELGDSALYLCASSFQGQNEKLFFGSGTQLSVL.

This clonotype turned up a few times. The CDR3 sequence is CASSRGQGFDTQYF. The DNA for the CDR3 is TGTGCCAGCAGCCGCGGACAGGGTTTCGATACGCAGTATTTT. The chain is built from TRBV5-6 and TRBJ2-3; 8 bases fit TRBD1. The CDR3 length is 14 residues. V trimming: 4 bases; J trimming: 6 bases; junction bases outside the gene matches: 7. Germline CDR1 is SGHDT and CDR2 is YYEEEE.

This chain links TRBV6-6 with TRBJ1-1; no firm D call. The CDR3 totals 13 residues. Trimming left V 5 bases short and J 0 bases short, with 7 bases between. Germline CDR1 and CDR2: MNHNY and SVGAGI (reference sequence). CDR3 in DNA: TGTGCCAGCAGTACACCATTGAACACTGAAGCTTTCTTT. Translated: CASSTPLNTEAFF.

The rearrangement uses TRBV12-3 or TRBV12-4 and TRBJ1-1; TRBD1 might be the D (5 bases). This CDR3 has 14 residues. V was pared by 1 base and J by 6 bases, with 12 bases between. The CDR3 reads CASSLGLQGAEAFF. Here the CDR3 DNA reads TGTGCCAGCAGTTTAGGGCTCCAGGGCGCTGAAGCTTTCTTT.

This clonotype was observed a handful of times. This chain uses TRBV7-9 with TRBJ2-7; D may be TRBD1 (6 bases). Germline assignment: CDR1 SEHNR and CDR2 FQNEAQ (reference sequence). V lost 4 bases and J 4 bases, leaving 17 bases between the germline ends. The CDR3 loop spans 15 amino acids. The CDR3 DNA reads as TGTGCCAGCAGCTCCCGGGACATAAGGCAATACGAGCAGTACTTC. It codes for CASSSRDIRQYEQYF.

This clonotype was seen only a few times. The CDR3: CASSHRVPFGNEQYF. CDR3 in DNA: TGTGCCAGCAGCCATCGGGTGCCCTTTGGAAACGAGCAGTACTTC. The chain recombines TRBV3-1 with TRBJ2-7; D gene uncertain. Germline-derived CDR1 and CDR2 are LGHDT and YNNKEL (reference sequence). This CDR3 comprises 15 residues. Between the trimmed V and J ends, which lost 3 bases and 5 bases, there was a span of 17 bases.

This clonotype was seen more than once but under ten times. CDR3 coding DNA: TGTGCCAGCAGTTTATTATCGGGGAACAATGAGCAGTTCTTC. This gives the protein CASSLLSGNNEQFF. The V call is TRBV28, the J call TRBJ2-1; tentatively, D is TRBD2 (5 bases). The CDR3 totals 14 residues. Germline V lookup: CDR1 MDHEN, CDR2 SYDVKM. V lost 1 base and J lost 5, with 9 bases in between.